The 18 T cell receptor beta chains below come from one sample, sequenced in a study of beta chain features in type 1 diabetes. The investigators reverse transcribed all of the isolated RNA, so they sequenced expressed TCRB transcripts. TCRdb's table, derived via immunoSEQ multiplex PCR, lists solely in-frame clones and lacks some. Here the sample spans about 340,000 clones, about 13% being singletons. Study-wide results and limits: Across all four CD4+ subsets, people with type 1 diabetes showed modestly shorter TCRB CDR3s.

For these TCRs, the target antigens are not known. Sample: naive CD4+ T cells from blood. Receptors originate from a woman aged 18-30 years with type 1 diabetes.

This clone was seen a few times. The rearrangement links TRBV10-2 to TRBJ1-2; 7 nucleotides match TRBD1. The CDR3 sequence is 13 residues long. The V gene end was trimmed by 6 bases and the J gene end by 8 bases; junction bases not matched to a gene: 9. Germline-derived CDR1 and CDR2 are WSHSY and SAAADI. In nucleotides, the CDR3 is TGCGCCAGCAGCACAGGGGAACTAAGGGGCTACACCTTC. Translation: CASSTGELRGYTF.

The rearrangement joins TRBV4-1 to TRBJ2-1; tentative D call: TRBD2 (5 bases). Per germline, CDR1 MGHRA and CDR2 YSYEKL. Trimming pared 0 bases from V and 5 bases from J, leaving 11 bases between. The length of the CDR3 is 15 residues. The CDR3 DNA follows: TGCGCCAGCAGCCAAGATCCGGGATATAACAATGAGCAGTTCTTC. The encoded protein is CASSQDPGYNNEQFF.

The chain joins TRBV15 to TRBJ1-5, with TRBD1 matching 9 bases. The CDR3 has 14 residues. From germline, CDR1 is LNHNV and CDR2 YYDKDF (reference sequence). Trimming took 3 bases from V and 5 from J; bases not matched to a gene: 2. The DNA of the CDR3 is TGTGCCACCAGCAGCGGGACAGGGTATCAGCCCCAGCATTTT. Its protein product is CATSSGTGYQPQHF.

V usage is TRBV19 and J usage is TRBJ1-2; 9 bases are shared with TRBD1. Losses at the gene ends were 3 bases for V and 2 bases for J; bases not matched to a gene: 7. Germline-derived CDR1 and CDR2 are LNHDA and SQIVND (reference sequence). This CDR3 region has 16 residues. Here the CDR3 DNA reads TGTGCCAGTAGTATTAGGCCCGGGACAGGGAACTATGGCTACACCTTC. Encoded protein: CASSIRPGTGNYGYTF.

This clone was seen a handful of times. This rearrangement joins TRBV28 to TRBJ1-1; the D gene is possibly TRBD1 (5 bases). Germline lookup yields CDR1 MDHEN and CDR2 SYDVKM. V was clipped by 7 bases and J by 3 bases, with 15 bases between them. The CDR3 sequence is 14 residues long. The CDR3 DNA sequence: TGTGCCAGCACCCGTGGAGGGGTGGACACTGAAGCTTTCTTT. It is translated as CASTRGGVDTEAFF.

This clone is a singleton in its sample. The rearrangement uses TRBV18 and TRBJ2-7, with TRBD1 identical over 7 bases. Germline loops: CDR1 KGHSH, CDR2 LQKENI. The length of the CDR3 is 15 residues. V lost 5 bases and J lost 2; bases outside the gene matches: 9. The CDR3 DNA follows: TGTGCCAGCTCATCAGATCGACAGGGAACCTACGAGCAGTACTTC. This gives the protein CASSSDRQGTYEQYF. Supplemented by reference TRBV18 and TRBJ2-7, the full variable domain reads NAGVMQNPRHLVRRRGQEARLRCSPMKGHSHVYWYRQLPEEGLKFMVYLQKENIIDESGMPKERFSAEFPKEGPSILRIQQVVRGDSAAYFCASSSDRQGTYEQYFGPGTRLTVT.

V usage is TRBV2 and J usage is TRBJ1-2; D unresolved. The CDR3 has 14 residues. Trimming cost V 6 bases and J 5 bases, with 16 bases left between them. Germline loops: CDR1 SNHLY, CDR2 FYNNEI. CDR3 protein: CASRAGVGDYGYTF. DNA for the CDR3: TGTGCCAGCAGGGCCGGGGTGGGAGATTATGGCTACACCTTC.

This chain uses TRBV5-1 with TRBJ2-7; 12 bases line up with TRBD2. The V and J ends lost 4 bases and 6 bases, in that order; junction bases with no gene match: 11. Germline CDR1 and CDR2: SGHRS and YFSETQ. The CDR3 sequence is 16 residues long. In DNA, the CDR3 is TGCGCCAGCAGCGAGAGACTAGCGGGAGTGGGTACCGAGCAGTACTTC. It translates to CASSERLAGVGTEQYF.

This clone occurred a few times. The chain employs TRBV5-4 and TRBJ2-3, with 7 bases fitting TRBD2. The CDR3 has 15 residues. Germline V gives CDR1 SGHNT, CDR2 YYREEE (reference sequence). The trim removed 4 bases at V and 2 bases at J, leaving 7 bases unmatched. The CDR3 DNA is TGTGCCAGCAGCCTCCAACTAGCGAACACAGATACGCAGTATTTT. Encoded protein: CASSLQLANTDTQYF.

The V gene is TRBV5-4, the J gene TRBJ2-1, with 7 bases that match TRBD2. This CDR3 comprises 15 residues. CDR1 is SGHNT and CDR2 is YYREEE in the germline V gene (reference sequence). The V segment lost 1 base and the J segment 10 bases; nucleotides outside the gene matches: 11. CDR3 region: CASSLTLAEAKEQFF. The CDR3 coding sequence is TGTGCCAGCAGCTTGACGCTAGCGGAGGCTAAAGAGCAGTTCTTC.

In its sample, this clone was seen a few times. The genes are TRBV4-1 and TRBJ2-7, with TRBD2 as a possible D gene (6 bases). Germline V gives CDR1 MGHRA, CDR2 YSYEKL. V was shortened by 0 bases and J by 2 bases, with 17 bases between the two germline ends. The CDR3 runs 17 residues. CDR3 DNA sequence: TGCGCCAGCAGCCAAGAGACGATAGCGGATACTGCCTACGAGCAGTACTTC. Its translation: CASSQETIADTAYEQYF.

The CDR3 sequence is CASSSQGIPNTEAFF. CDR3 sequence (DNA): TGTGCCAGCAGCTCACAGGGGATTCCGAACACTGAAGCTTTCTTT. The genes are TRBV7-3 and TRBJ1-1; TRBD1 matches 7 bases. Germline trimming cut 4 bases from V and 1 base from J; bases unmatched to any gene: 6. Germline V gene lookup returns CDR1 SGHTA and CDR2 FQGTGA. The CDR3 contains 15 residues.

This clone appeared a few times. CDR3 sequence: CATSRGQGTDTQYF. The CDR3 bases are TGTGCCACCAGCAGAGGACAGGGCACAGATACGCAGTATTTT. This sequence joins TRBV15 and TRBJ2-3; possibly TRBD1 for D (6 bases). Germline-derived CDR1 and CDR2 are LNHNV and YYDKDF (reference sequence). The CDR3 has 14 residues. V gave up 1 base and J gave up 1 base, with 6 bases separating them.

The V call is TRBV9, the J call TRBJ2-2; D is possibly TRBD2 (5 bases). Germline lookup yields CDR1 SGDLS and CDR2 YYNGEE. The CDR3 consists of 16 residues. Trimming removed 4 bases at V and 4 bases at J, with 17 bases between. The CDR3 sequence: CASSFTGASGTGELFF. The CDR3 region has the DNA TGTGCCAGCAGCTTCACCGGCGCGAGCGGCACCGGGGAGCTGTTTTTT. The full variable domain, rest sourced from reference TRBV9 and TRBJ2-2, is DSGVTQTPKHLITATGQRVTLRCSPRSGDLSVYWYQQSLDQGLQFLIQYYNGEERAKGNILERFSAQQFPDLHSELNLSSLELGDSALYFCASSFTGASGTGELFFGEGSRLTVL.

The V gene is TRBV19, the J gene TRBJ2-1; D possibly corresponds to TRBD1 (6 bases). Germline V gene data show CDR1 as LNHDA and CDR2 as SQIVND (reference sequence). This CDR3 contains 14 residues. Trimming left V 3 bases short and J 4 bases short, with 10 bases between. This CDR3 reads CASSMGRGYNEQFF. The CDR3 DNA is TGTGCCAGTAGTATGGGCAGGGGTTACAATGAGCAGTTCTTC.

CDR3 loop: CASSPPGARETQYF. CDR3 DNA sequence: TGTGCCAGCTCACCACCGGGGGCGCGGGAGACCCAGTACTTC. V and J are TRBV18 and TRBJ2-5, with D possibly TRBD1 on 6 matching bases. CDR1 and CDR2 from the germline V gene are KGHSH and LQKENI. The CDR3 spans 14 residues. V was pared by 0 bases and J by 5 bases, with 10 bases between.

This clone was seen a handful of times. V and J are TRBV19 and TRBJ1-2; 7 bases align to TRBD1. The V segment lost 7 bases and the J segment 3 bases; nucleotides outside the gene matches: 8. The germline CDR1 and CDR2 sequences are LNHDA and SQIVND (reference sequence). The CDR3 totals 14 residues. Here the CDR3 reads CASINTGDHYGYTF. The CDR3 DNA is TGTGCCAGTATCAATACAGGGGATCACTATGGCTACACCTTC.

Worth noting for this clone: Different DNA sequences within this sample yield the same CDR3. The chain carries TRBV5-1 and TRBJ2-6, with a weak D call TRBD2 (6 bases). The CDR3 extends over 16 amino acids. The V end was cut by 4 bases, the J end by 0 bases, with 11 bases between. The germline CDR1 and CDR2 sequences are SGHRS and YFSETQ. CDR3 nucleotide sequence: TGCGCCAGCAGCGGGGACGGGAGCTCTGGGGCCAACGTCCTGACTTTC. Protein product: CASSGDGSSGANVLTF.